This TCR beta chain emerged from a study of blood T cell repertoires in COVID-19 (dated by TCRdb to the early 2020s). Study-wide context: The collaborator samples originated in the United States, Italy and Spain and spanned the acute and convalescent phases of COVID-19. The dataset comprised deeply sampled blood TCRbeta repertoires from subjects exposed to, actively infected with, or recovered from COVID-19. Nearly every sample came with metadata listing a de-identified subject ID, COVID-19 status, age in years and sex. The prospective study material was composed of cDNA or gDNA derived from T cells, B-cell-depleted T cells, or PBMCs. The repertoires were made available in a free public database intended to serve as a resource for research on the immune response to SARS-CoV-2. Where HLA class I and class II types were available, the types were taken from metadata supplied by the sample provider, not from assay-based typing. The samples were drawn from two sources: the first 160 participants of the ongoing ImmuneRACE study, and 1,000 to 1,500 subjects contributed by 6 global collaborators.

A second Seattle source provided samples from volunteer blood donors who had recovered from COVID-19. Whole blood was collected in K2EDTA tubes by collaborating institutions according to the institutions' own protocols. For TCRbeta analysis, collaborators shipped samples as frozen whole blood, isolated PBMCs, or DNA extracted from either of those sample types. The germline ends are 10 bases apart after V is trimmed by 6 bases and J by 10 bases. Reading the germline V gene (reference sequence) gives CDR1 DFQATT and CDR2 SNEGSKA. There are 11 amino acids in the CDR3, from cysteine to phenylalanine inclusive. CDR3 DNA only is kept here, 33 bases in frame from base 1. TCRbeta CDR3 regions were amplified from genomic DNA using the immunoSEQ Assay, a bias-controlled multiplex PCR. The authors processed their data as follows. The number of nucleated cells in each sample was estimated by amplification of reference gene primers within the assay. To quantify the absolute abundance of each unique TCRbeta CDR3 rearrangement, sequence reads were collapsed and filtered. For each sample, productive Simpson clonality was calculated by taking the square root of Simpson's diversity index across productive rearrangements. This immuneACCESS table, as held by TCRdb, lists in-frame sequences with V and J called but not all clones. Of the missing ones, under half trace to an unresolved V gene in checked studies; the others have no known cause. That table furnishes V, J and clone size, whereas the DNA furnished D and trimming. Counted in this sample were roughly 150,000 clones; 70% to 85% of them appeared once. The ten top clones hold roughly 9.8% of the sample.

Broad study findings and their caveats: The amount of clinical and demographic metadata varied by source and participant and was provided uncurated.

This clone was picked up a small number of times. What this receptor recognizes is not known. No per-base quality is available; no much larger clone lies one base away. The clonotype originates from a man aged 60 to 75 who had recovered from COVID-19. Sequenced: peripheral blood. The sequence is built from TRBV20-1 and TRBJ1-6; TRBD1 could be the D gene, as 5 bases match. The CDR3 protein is CSATEYSPLHF. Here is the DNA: TGCAGTGCGACAGAATACTCACCCCTCCACTTT.